The next 19 T cell receptor beta chains were all read from a single sample in a study of T cell repertoires and Cas9 in healthy adults. TCRdb's table, derived via immunoSEQ multiplex PCR, lists solely in-frame clones and lacks some. The repertoire holds approximately 21,000 clones, with about 88% as singletons. The sequenced sample was CD4+ effector T cells (CD127+, CD25-, CD137-, CD154-) from PBMCs; culture status not recorded. Source of these receptors: a human donor in good health.

The genes are TRBV5-4 and TRBJ2-1, with D possibly TRBD1 on 7 matching bases. Germline values: CDR1 SGHNT, CDR2 YYREEE (reference sequence). This CDR3 comprises 15 residues. V gave up 5 bases and J gave up 4 bases, with 16 bases separating them. CDR3: CASSSDRAGYNEQFF. The CDR3 nucleotides read TGTGCCAGCAGTTCAGACAGGGCGGGATACAATGAGCAGTTCTTC.

J is TRBJ1-2 and V is TRBV11-1; 8 bases map to TRBD1. V shed 1 base, J shed 5 bases, and the junction held 6 bases outside the gene matches. This CDR3 region has 15 residues. Germline assignment: CDR1 SGHAT and CDR2 FQDESV (reference sequence). CDR3 amino acids: CASSLDHGTGYGYTF. Written as DNA, the CDR3 is TGTGCCAGCAGCTTAGATCACGGGACAGGATATGGCTACACCTTC.

The chain carries TRBV7-2 and TRBJ2-1; 8 nucleotides align to TRBD2. This CDR3 comprises 16 residues. Germline CDR1 is SGHTA and CDR2 is FQGNSA. The V and J ends lost 1 base and 4 bases, in that order; junction bases with no gene match: 6. The CDR3 region is CASSLGTSGIYNEQFF. The CDR3, as DNA: TGTGCCAGCAGCTTAGGTACTAGCGGAATTTACAATGAGCAGTTCTTC.

J is TRBJ2-7 and V is TRBV29-1; a possible D gene is TRBD1 (5 bases). The CDR3 is made up of 14 amino acids. Deletions cut 0 bases from V and 0 bases from J, with 9 bases between. Per the germline V gene, CDR1 is SQVTM and CDR2 is ANQGSEA. The CDR3 here is CSVEEAGHSYEQYF. The CDR3, as DNA: TGCAGCGTTGAAGAGGCAGGGCACTCCTACGAGCAGTACTTC.

This clone has only one observation. The chain recombines TRBV7-2 with TRBJ2-7; D is unresolved. Germline CDR1 is SGHTA and CDR2 is FQGNSA. V gave up 4 bases and J gave up 4 bases, with 11 bases separating them. The CDR3 has 13 amino acids. In DNA, the CDR3 is TGTGCCAGCAGCTCAGGTCGAGGTTACGAGCAGTACTTC. Protein sequence: CASSSGRGYEQYF.

CDR3 amino acids: CASSVSVGLSNYGYTF. The CDR3 DNA reads as TGTGCCAGCAGCGTATCTGTGGGGCTCTCTAACTATGGCTACACCTTC. The rearrangement links TRBV9 to TRBJ1-2; tentative D call: TRBD1 (5 bases). Germline V CDR1 and CDR2: SGDLS, YYNGEE. Trimming took off 1 base at V and 0 bases at J, with 13 bases between the two ends. The CDR3 is 16 residues long.

The J gene is TRBJ2-4, the V gene TRBV30; 9 bases are shared with TRBD2. Germline V gives CDR1 GTSNPN, CDR2 SVGIG (reference sequence). The CDR3 is 15 residues long. J was trimmed by 6 bases and V by 4 bases; bases with no gene match: 10. The DNA of the CDR3 is TGTGCCTGGACGTTTGGTGGCGGGGGGGCAAACATTCAGTACTTC. Amino acid sequence: CAWTFGGGGANIQYF.

J is TRBJ2-7 and V is TRBV10-3; D gene uncertain. Germline V gives CDR1 ENHRY, CDR2 SYGVKD. This CDR3 has 14 amino acids. V lost 0 bases and J lost 2, with 8 bases in between. The CDR3 loop is CAISESIETYEQYF. The CDR3 DNA reads TGTGCCATCAGTGAGTCTATTGAGACCTACGAGCAGTACTTC.

The chain combines TRBV4-1 with TRBJ1-5, with D maybe TRBD1 (5 bases). There are 16 residues in the CDR3. CDR1 is MGHRA, CDR2 YSYEKL, per germline. Trimming took off 0 bases at V and 5 bases at J, with 14 bases between the two ends. This CDR3 is CASSQEGQSSYQPQHF. CDR3 nucleotides: TGCGCCAGCAGCCAAGAGGGGCAGTCGAGTTATCAGCCCCAGCATTTT.

The rearrangement uses TRBV7-9 and TRBJ1-1, with a weak D call TRBD1 (6 bases). The V gene's germline CDR1 is SEHNR and CDR2 FQNEAQ (reference sequence). CDR3 size: 14 residues. V was clipped by 3 bases and J by 3 bases, with 11 bases between them. The CDR3 DNA sequence: TGTGCCAGCAGCTTGGGGGGCCTTTACACTGAAGCTTTCTTT. Amino acid sequence: CASSLGGLYTEAFF.

This clone was detected only once. The chain is built from TRBV6-6 and TRBJ1-5; unclear D gene. The CDR3 loop spans 15 amino acids. The V end was cut by 4 bases, the J end by 5 bases, with 15 bases between. Germline-derived CDR1 and CDR2 are MNHNY and SVGAGI (reference sequence). CDR3 in DNA: TGTGCCAGCAGTTTCCCTAAGGGTCCAGATCAGCCCCAGCATTTT. It yields the protein CASSFPKGPDQPQHF.

The CDR3 here is CASNLGRGDTQYF. The CDR3 DNA sequence: TGTGCCAGTAATCTGGGGCGGGGAGATACGCAGTATTTT. This rearrangement joins TRBV19 to TRBJ2-3; weak D call: TRBD2 (6 bases). CDR1 and CDR2 from the germline V gene are LNHDA and SQIVND (reference sequence). This CDR3 region has 13 residues. V shed 7 bases and J shed 5 bases, with 13 bases lying between them.

J is TRBJ1-1 and V is TRBV9; D possibly corresponds to TRBD1 (5 bases). The germline gives CDR1 SGDLS, CDR2 YYNGEE. V was pared by 0 bases and J by 1 base, with 10 bases between. This CDR3 has 15 residues. CDR3 residues: CASSVGTGTNTEAFF. The CDR3, as DNA: TGTGCCAGCAGCGTAGGTACAGGAACGAACACTGAAGCTTTCTTT.

This chain joins TRBV5-1 and TRBJ2-1; 10 nucleotides agree with TRBD2. V shed 0 bases and J 8 bases; nucleotides not matched to a gene: 11. This CDR3 has 17 residues. CDR1 is SGHRS and CDR2 is YFSETQ in the germline V gene. The CDR3 here is CASSLGLAGGTSDEQFF. As DNA, the CDR3 is TGCGCCAGCAGCTTGGGTTTAGCGGGGGGAACCTCCGATGAGCAGTTCTTC. Complete variable domain (other parts from reference TRBV5-1 and TRBJ2-1): KAGVTQTPRYLIKTRGQQVTLSCSPISGHRSVSWYQQTPGQGLQFLFEYFSETQRNKGNFPGRFSGRQFSNSRSEMNVSTLELGDSALYLCASSLGLAGGTSDEQFFGPGTRLTVL.

The rearrangement joins TRBV25-1 to TRBJ1-5; TRBD1 is a possible D gene (5 bases). The CDR3 contains 14 residues. Germline V CDR1 and CDR2: MGHDK, SYGVNS. V was pared by 1 base and J by 5 bases, with 9 bases between. CDR3 nucleotide sequence: TGTGCCAGCAGTGAATTTGGCAGGGATCAGCCCCAGCATTTT. This translates into CASSEFGRDQPQHF.

J is TRBJ2-3 and V is TRBV5-1, with 9 bases lining up with TRBD1. Trimming took 4 bases from V and 8 from J; bases not matched to a gene: 11. The CDR3 loop spans 15 amino acids. CDR1 is SGHRS, CDR2 YFSETQ, per germline. The CDR3 loop reads CASSTRTGDEVTQYF. The CDR3 DNA reads TGCGCCAGCAGCACAAGGACAGGGGATGAAGTTACGCAGTATTTT.

Concerning this clone itself: The junction shows a germline mismatch at one end, possibly a read error. The chain couples TRBV7-7 to TRBJ2-5; the D call may be TRBD1 or TRBD2 (5 bases each). CDR3 length: 14 residues. Per the germline V gene, CDR1 is SSHAT and CDR2 is FNYEAQ (reference sequence). The DNA of the CDR3 is TGTGCTAGCAGCCCCCTCGGGATCGGGACCAAGCAGTACTTC. Translated, it gives CASSPLGIGTKQYF.

The CDR3 sequence is CASSLAGGNTIYF. The CDR3 nucleotides read TGCGCCAGCAGCTTGGCAGGGGGAAACACCATATATTTT. The chain uses TRBV5-1 and TRBJ1-3; possible D gene TRBD1, 5 bases. Germline V CDR1 and CDR2: SGHRS, YFSETQ. The V gene lost 0 bases and the J gene lost 4 bases, with 5 bases spanning the gap. The CDR3 extends over 13 amino acids.

The rearrangement links TRBV27 to TRBJ1-4; D is undetermined. With 3 bases removed from V and 11 bases from J, the gap between germline ends came to 13 bases. Germline CDR1 is MNHEY and CDR2 is SMNVEV (reference sequence). The CDR3 sequence is 13 residues long. The CDR3 DNA reads TGTGCCAGCAGTTTTCGGGAACAAGATAAACTGTTTTTT. Its translation: CASSFREQDKLFF.